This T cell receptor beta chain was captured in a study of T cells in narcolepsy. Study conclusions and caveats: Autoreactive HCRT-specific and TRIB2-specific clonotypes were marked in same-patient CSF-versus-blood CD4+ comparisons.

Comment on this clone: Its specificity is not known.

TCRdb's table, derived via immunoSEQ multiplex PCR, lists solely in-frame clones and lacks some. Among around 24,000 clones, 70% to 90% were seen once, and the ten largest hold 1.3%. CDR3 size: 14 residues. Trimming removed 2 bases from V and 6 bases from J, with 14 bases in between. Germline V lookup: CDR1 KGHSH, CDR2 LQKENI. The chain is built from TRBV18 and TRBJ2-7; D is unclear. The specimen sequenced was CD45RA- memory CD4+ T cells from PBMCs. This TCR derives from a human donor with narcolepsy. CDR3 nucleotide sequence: TGTGCCAGCTCACCAAGTTCCCCTCACAGCGAGCAGTACTTC. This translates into CASSPSSPHSEQYF.